This T cell receptor beta chain was sequenced in a study of blood T cell repertoires in COVID-19. The assay was immunoSEQ multiplex PCR, and TCRdb's table has in-frame clones only and misses some. The data show about 160,000 clones, with about 80% seen just once and around 3.7% held by the top ten. Recovery meant two consecutive negative NP/OP PCR tests, professional clearance, or resolved symptoms. This clonotype was sampled from a woman in her sixties who had recovered from COVID-19. The sequenced sample was PBMCs or T cells enriched from blood (not recorded which).

CDR3 loop: CASSQAGGTEAFF. CDR3 nucleotides: TGTGCCAGCAGCCAAGCCGGGGGTACTGAAGCTTTCTTT. V gene TRBV14 combines with J gene TRBJ1-1; tentatively, D is TRBD1 (5 bases). Looked up from germline, CDR1 is SGHDN and CDR2 is FVKESK. Trimming took off 1 base at V and 5 bases at J, with 8 bases between the two ends. The CDR3 has 13 amino acids.